These 32 T cell receptor beta chains share one sample of origin, sequenced in a study of identical twins. MiXCR was run by TCRdb on the 5' RACE reads, yielding one entry per CDR3 protein. The sample includes under 300,000 distinct CDR3 sequences, about 8.9% of them seen just once. Separately, the same data were catalogued under a study of yellow fever vaccine responses in identical twins.

Sequenced material: CD8+ T cells sorted from blood. The receptors were gathered from a young woman in good health.

The chain is built from TRBV5-5 and TRBJ2-6; TRBD2 is a possible D gene (6 bases). Germline V gives CDR1 SGHKS, CDR2 YYEKEE (reference sequence). The V end lost 6 bases, the J end lost 1 base, and 11 bases lay between the germline ends. This CDR3 is 15 amino acids long. The CDR3 region has the DNA TGTGCCAGCATCGGGGGAAGTTCTGGGGCCAACGTCCTGACTTTC. This codes for CASIGGSSGANVLTF.

V and J are TRBV7-9 and TRBJ2-5; no firm D call. The germline V and J ends were trimmed by 2 bases and 4 bases, with 11 bases remaining between them. The CDR3 runs 14 residues. Germline V gene sequence: CDR1 SEHNR, CDR2 FQNEAQ (reference sequence). CDR3 in amino acids: CASSLPNRAETQYF. CDR3 DNA: TGTGCCAGCAGCTTACCGAACAGAGCAGAGACCCAGTACTTC.

This clonotype came up many times. V gene TRBV20-1 combines with J gene TRBJ2-5, with 8 positions matching TRBD1. CDR3 size: 16 residues. Germline trimming cut 0 bases from V and 1 base from J; bases unmatched to any gene: 7. CDR1 is DFQATT and CDR2 is SNEGSKA in the germline V gene (reference sequence). The CDR3 DNA sequence: TGCAGTGCTAGAGATTCAGGGGGCGTCCCCCAAGAGACCCAGTACTTC. Its protein product is CSARDSGGVPQETQYF.

This clonotype was observed a few times. The rearrangement uses TRBV15 and TRBJ1-4, with TRBD1 matching over 8 bases. The CDR3 runs 17 residues. From germline, CDR1 is LNHNV and CDR2 YYDKDF (reference sequence). V shed 0 bases, J shed 5 bases, and the junction held 8 bases outside the gene matches. This CDR3 reads CATSRDLWTGSNEKLFF. For the CDR3, the DNA is TGTGCCACCAGCAGAGATCTGTGGACAGGGTCAAATGAAAAACTGTTTTTT.

The chain joins TRBV6-1 to TRBJ1-4; D ambiguous. There are 12 residues in the CDR3. Germline-derived CDR1 and CDR2 are MNHNS and SASEGT. Trimming took 7 bases from V and 8 from J, leaving 11 bases between them. The DNA of the CDR3 is TGTGCCAGCACGGGATATGAAGAAAAACTGTTTTTT. This sequence encodes CASTGYEEKLFF.

CDR3 loop: CASSHGTGAKAKNIQYF. The CDR3 DNA reads as TGTGCCAGCAGCCACGGGACAGGGGCTAAGGCCAAAAACATTCAGTACTTC. V is TRBV3-1 and J is TRBJ2-4, with TRBD1 matching 10 bases. V was pared by 3 bases and J by 1 base, with 6 bases of the junction left unmatched. The CDR3 totals 17 residues. Germline CDR1 and CDR2: LGHDT and YNNKEL (reference sequence).

For the CDR3, the DNA is TGCAGCGTTGAACTCGGGAGCACAGATACGCAGTATTTT. Protein: CSVELGSTDTQYF. The chain links TRBV29-1 to TRBJ2-3, with D hard to call. Germline V CDR1 and CDR2: SQVTM, ANQGSEA. Trimming took 2 bases from V and 0 from J, leaving 6 bases between them. The CDR3 is 13 residues long.

The chain carries TRBV27 and TRBJ1-3; D remains ambiguous. Trimming removed 2 bases at V and 0 bases at J, with 5 bases between. CDR3 length: 14 amino acids. Germline-derived CDR1 and CDR2 are MNHEY and SMNVEV (reference sequence). The CDR3 sequence is CASSLAGSGNTIYF. The CDR3 bases are TGTGCCAGCAGTTTAGCCGGCTCTGGAAACACCATATATTTT.

The rearrangement uses TRBV4-3 and TRBJ1-2, with D tentatively TRBD1 (5 bases). With 5 bases removed from V and 8 bases from J, the gap between germline ends came to 15 bases. The CDR3 contains 13 residues. The V gene's germline CDR1 is LGHNA and CDR2 YSLEER. The CDR3 nucleotides read TGCGCCAGCAGCGAAAGATTAGGGGACGGCTACACCTTC. Protein product: CASSERLGDGYTF.

The J gene is TRBJ2-5, the V gene TRBV5-3, with a possible D match to TRBD1 (6 bases). TRBV5-3 is an open reading frame, and its role is uncertain. The V end was cut by 0 bases, the J end by 0 bases, with 9 bases between. This CDR3 spans 15 amino acids. The CDR3 protein is CARSLADRNQETQYF. The CDR3 DNA is TGTGCCAGAAGCTTGGCCGACAGGAACCAAGAGACCCAGTACTTC.

This clonotype was observed many times. The chain couples TRBV10-3 to TRBJ2-7, with 10 bases identical to TRBD1. Germline assignment: CDR1 ENHRY and CDR2 SYGVKD. The CDR3 has 16 residues. V lost 4 bases to trimming and J lost 1 base; unmatched junction nucleotides: 7. The CDR3 is CAISGARDRGSYEQYF. The CDR3, as DNA: TGTGCCATCAGTGGGGCCCGGGACAGGGGATCCTACGAGCAGTACTTC.

This clonotype was counted many times. The chain joins TRBV4-1 to TRBJ2-7; a possible D gene is TRBD2 (6 bases). Germline-derived CDR1 and CDR2 are MGHRA and YSYEKL. The CDR3 runs to 17 residues. Trimming took 1 base from V and 3 from J, leaving 19 bases between them. In DNA form, the CDR3 reads TGCGCCAGCAGCCAAGGAGAGGGGTTAGGGAGGATCTACGAGCAGTACTTC. Translating it yields CASSQGEGLGRIYEQYF.

This clonotype has only one observation. The germline gene is not matched at one end of the junction; a read error may be the cause. The chain carries TRBV7-7 and TRBJ2-1; D possibly matches TRBD1 or TRBD2 (5 bases each). The germline V gene encodes CDR1 SSHAT and CDR2 FNYEAQ (reference sequence). CDR3 size: 13 residues. The CDR3 spells CASSLGTVSEQFF. CDR3 DNA: TGTGCTAGCAGCTTAGGGACCGTGTCTGAGCAGTTCTTC. Full variable domain (outside the CDR3, taken from reference TRBV7-7 and TRBJ2-1): GAGVSQSPRYKVTKRGQDVTLRCDPISSHATLYWYQQALGQGPEFLTYFNYEAQPDKSGLPSDRFSAERPEGSISTLTIQRTEQRDSAMYRCASSLGTVSEQFFGPGTRLTVL.

This clonotype was seen more than once but under ten times. The V and J genes are TRBV3-1 and TRBJ2-3, with 8 bases lining up with TRBD2. From germline, CDR1 is LGHDT and CDR2 YNNKEL (reference sequence). The CDR3 loop spans 18 amino acids. V was clipped by 2 bases and J by 0 bases; unmatched bases: 10. CDR3 sequence (DNA): TGTGCCAGCAGCCAACTCACCCCTAGCGGGTCTAGCACAGATACGCAGTATTTT. Protein product: CASSQLTPSGSSTDTQYF.

This clonotype was recorded at least ten times. The V gene is TRBV27, the J gene TRBJ2-7; TRBD1 matches at 8 bases. V shed 4 bases, J shed 4 bases, and the junction held 3 bases outside the gene matches. Per germline, CDR1 MNHEY and CDR2 SMNVEV (reference sequence). This CDR3 comprises 13 residues. CDR3 region: CASSSQGAYEQYF. The DNA of the CDR3 is TGTGCCAGCAGTTCGCAGGGGGCTTACGAGCAGTACTTC.

This clonotype was found a few times. The chain couples TRBV28 to TRBJ2-7; no clear D. Between the trimmed V and J ends, which lost 6 bases and 6 bases, there was a span of 18 bases. The CDR3 sequence is 14 residues long. Per the germline V gene, CDR1 is MDHEN and CDR2 is SYDVKM. In DNA form, the CDR3 reads TGTGCCAGCAGCTATGGGTACAGTCCCTCCGAGCAGTACTTC. Its protein is CASSYGYSPSEQYF.

This clonotype has ten or more counts. Written as DNA, the CDR3 is TGTGCCAGCAGTTACCCCGACTCCTACGAGCAGTACTTC. This encodes CASSYPDSYEQYF. The chain combines TRBV6-5 with TRBJ2-7; unclear D gene. With 2 bases removed from V and 0 bases from J, the gap between germline ends came to 5 bases. The CDR3 contains 13 residues. Germline lookup yields CDR1 MNHEY and CDR2 SVGAGI.

The CDR3 loop reads CSAPKQAGSKNIQYF. Here the CDR3 DNA reads TGCAGTGCTCCTAAGCAGGCGGGTTCCAAAAACATTCAGTACTTC. J is TRBJ2-4 and V is TRBV20-1, with D maybe TRBD2 (5 bases). Germline V gene lookup returns CDR1 DFQATT and CDR2 SNEGSKA (reference sequence). CDR3 length: 15 residues. Trimming took 5 bases from V and 2 from J, leaving 16 bases between them.

The V gene is TRBV9, the J gene TRBJ2-3, with D maybe TRBD2 (5 bases). The CDR3 sequence is 13 residues long. V lost 2 bases and J lost 5, with 9 bases in between. Germline CDR1 and CDR2: SGDLS and YYNGEE. Here the CDR3 reads CASSVGVLDTQYF. DNA of the CDR3: TGTGCCAGCAGCGTCGGGGTTCTAGATACGCAGTATTTT.

At least ten counts were recorded for this clonotype. The chain combines TRBV12-3 or TRBV12-4 with TRBJ2-1, with 7 bases identical to TRBD2. V gave up 5 bases and J gave up 3 bases; unmatched junction bases: 4. CDR3 length: 14 amino acids. CDR3 in DNA: TGTGCCAGCAGTCCTCGGACTAGCTACAATGAGCAGTTCTTC. This translates into CASSPRTSYNEQFF.

This clonotype has more than one count but fewer than ten. This chain uses TRBV10-3 with TRBJ2-7; 11 positions agree with TRBD1. The germline V gene encodes CDR1 ENHRY and CDR2 SYGVKD. V was clipped by 3 bases and J by 1 base; unmatched bases: 5. This CDR3 region has 16 residues. The CDR3 coding sequence is TGTGCCATCAGTGATCCGGGACAGGGGGTTTCCTACGAGCAGTACTTC. It translates to CAISDPGQGVSYEQYF.

The chain employs TRBV28 and TRBJ2-6, with 7 bases aligning to TRBD1. CDR1 MDHEN and CDR2 SYDVKM come from the germline V gene. With V trimmed by 7 bases and J by 0 bases, 9 bases remained unmatched. The CDR3 spans 17 residues. The CDR3 coding sequence is TGTGCCAGCAAATTTGACAGGGCTGGCTCTGGGGCCAACGTCCTGACTTTC. It is translated as CASKFDRAGSGANVLTF. The entire variable domain, with the rest obtained from reference TRBV28 and TRBJ2-6, is as follows: DVKVTQSSRYLVKRTGEKVFLECVQDMDHENMFWYRQDPGLGLRLIYFSYDVKMKEKGDIPEGYSVSREKKERFSLILESASTNQTSMYLCASKFDRAGSGANVLTFGAGSRLTVL.

The sample holds a few counts of this clonotype. The V call is TRBV20-1, the J call TRBJ2-3; the D call may be TRBD1 or TRBD2 (5 bases each). V lost 1 base and J lost 6, with 17 bases in between. Per germline, CDR1 DFQATT and CDR2 SNEGSKA (reference sequence). CDR3 length: 15 residues. The CDR3 coding sequence is TGCAGTGCTAGAGGGGGGACCACAGAGCACGATACGCAGTATTTT. This codes for CSARGGTTEHDTQYF.

The genes are TRBV7-8 and TRBJ2-1; TRBD2 agrees at 7 bases. The germline V gene has CDR1 SGHVS and CDR2 FQNEAQ. The ends lost 5 bases at V and 6 bases at J; junction bases unmatched: 13. This CDR3 has 16 residues. As DNA, the CDR3 is TGTGCCAGCAGCCCTCTCGGGGCTAGCGGACCCAATGAGCAGTTCTTC. This gives the protein CASSPLGASGPNEQFF. The variable domain in full, with the rest retrieved from reference TRBV7-8 and TRBJ2-1, is GAGVSQSPRYKVAKRGQDVALRCDPISGHVSLFWYQQALGQGPEFLTYFQNEAQLDKSGLPSDRFFAERPEGSVSTLKIQRTQQEDSAVYLCASSPLGASGPNEQFFGPGTRLTVL.

This clonotype was observed at least ten times. The chain carries TRBV4-1 and TRBJ1-1, with TRBD1 matching 10 bases. This CDR3 has 12 residues. Germline assignment: CDR1 MGHRA and CDR2 YSYEKL. V dropped 2 bases and J dropped 13; count of bases not matched to a gene: 4. The CDR3 nucleotides are TGCGCCAGCAGCCAATACGGACAGGGGGTTTTCTTT. It specifies CASSQYGQGVFF.

This clonotype has only a few counts. The chain is built from TRBV7-9 and TRBJ2-2, with D maybe TRBD2 (5 bases). Germline values: CDR1 SEHNR, CDR2 FQNEAQ (reference sequence). Deletions cut 4 bases from V and 2 bases from J, with 14 bases between. The CDR3 totals 16 residues. CDR3 sequence (DNA): TGTGCCAGCAGCTCAAATCTCGGGAAAAACACCGGGGAGCTGTTTTTT. As protein: CASSSNLGKNTGELFF. The full variable domain, in which reference TRBV7-9 and TRBJ2-2 provide the parts outside the CDR3, is DTGVSQNPRHKITKRGQNVTFRCDPISEHNRLYWYRQTLGQGPEFLTYFQNEAQLEKSRLLSDRFSAERPKGSFSTLEIQRTEQGDSAMYLCASSSNLGKNTGELFFGEGSRLTVL.

This clonotype was seen repeatedly, ten times or more. V and J are TRBV27 and TRBJ2-7; D ambiguous. The V and J ends lost 5 bases and 4 bases respectively, with 15 bases between them. Germline V CDR1 and CDR2: MNHEY, SMNVEV (reference sequence). This CDR3 comprises 14 residues. DNA for the CDR3: TGTGCCAGCAGTCCCTCGACTTCCCGATACGAGCAGTACTTC. Translating gives CASSPSTSRYEQYF.

This clonotype showed up many times. The V call is TRBV6-1, the J call TRBJ2-4; no definite D call. The CDR3 loop spans 13 amino acids. V was cut by 3 bases and J by 0 bases, with 3 bases left in between. Per the germline V gene, CDR1 is MNHNS and CDR2 is SASEGT. CDR3 loop: CASSDIAKNIQYF. The DNA of the CDR3 is TGTGCCAGCAGTGATATAGCCAAAAACATTCAGTACTTC.

This clonotype turned up a few times. The rearrangement joins TRBV3-1 to TRBJ2-1; 10 positions agree with TRBD2. With 4 bases clipped from V and 8 bases from J, the junction kept 8 bases outside the gene matches. CDR3 size: 15 residues. The germline V gene has CDR1 LGHDT and CDR2 YNNKEL (reference sequence). The CDR3 sequence: CASSPELAGAYEQFF. The CDR3 nucleotides are TGTGCCAGCAGCCCGGAGCTAGCGGGGGCATATGAGCAGTTCTTC.

This clonotype was found a few times. The chain joins TRBV20-1 to TRBJ2-1; 9 positions match TRBD2. This CDR3 contains 18 residues. Germline values: CDR1 DFQATT, CDR2 SNEGSKA (reference sequence). V was pared by 0 bases and J by 3 bases, with 12 bases of the junction left unmatched. The chain's CDR3 is CSARDVVTASGVYNEQFF. The CDR3 region has the DNA TGCAGTGCTAGAGACGTCGTGACCGCTAGCGGGGTCTACAATGAGCAGTTCTTC.

This clonotype was observed a few times. The CDR3: CASSLFPAEVSSYEQYF. The CDR3 DNA reads as TGTGCCAGCAGCTTATTCCCAGCGGAGGTAAGCTCCTACGAGCAGTACTTC. V gene TRBV7-9 combines with J gene TRBJ2-7; TRBD2 might be the D (5 bases). Germline CDR1 SEHNR, CDR2 FQNEAQ (reference sequence). V lost 2 bases and J 0 bases, leaving 17 bases between the germline ends. CDR3 length: 17 residues.

The chain uses TRBV3-1 and TRBJ2-7; TRBD1 matches 7 bases. This CDR3 region has 16 residues. V trimming: 8 bases; J trimming: 0 bases; junction bases outside the gene matches: 13. CDR1 and CDR2 (germline): LGHDT, YNNKEL (reference sequence). CDR3 DNA sequence: TGTGCCAGCTGCCCCCGCCCGGGACAGATCTCCTACGAGCAGTACTTC. It yields the protein CASCPRPGQISYEQYF.